This record concerns one T cell receptor (beta chain) sequence. Antigen: not known. This PCR relied on a set of 60 Vbeta primers and 13 Jbeta primers. Libraries were prepared by immunoSEQ multiplex PCR; TCRdb keeps only in-frame clonotypes and omits some of them. The repertoire holds about 140,000 clones, with around four fifths as singletons. The sample belongs to a study of cytomegalovirus exposure and HLA in healthy donors. Study findings and constraints: Three CMV-associated chains proved CMV antigen-specific in vitro. In a later analysis, a genetic analysis reported fewer productive-TCR N-insertions in an Asian-associated ancestry cluster than the cohort average. In a later analysis, TCR beta V- and J-gene trimming was associated with a missense DCLRE1C variant. The authors later found TCR association rates varying by HLA locus, with DRB1 most and HLA-C fewest.

CDR3 length: 18 amino acids. J gave up 0 bases and V 7 bases, and 13 bases lay outside the gene matches. Germline CDR1 LNHDA, CDR2 SQIVND (reference sequence). The chain couples TRBV19 to TRBJ1-5, with TRBD1 matching over 9 bases. This sequence was found in a female donor in good health and CMV-seronegative. Sequencing used PBMCs. CDR3 DNA: TGTGCCAGTACCCCCGAGGACAGGGGATCTTATAGCAATCAGCCCCAGCATTTT. This gives the protein CASTPEDRGSYSNQPQHF.